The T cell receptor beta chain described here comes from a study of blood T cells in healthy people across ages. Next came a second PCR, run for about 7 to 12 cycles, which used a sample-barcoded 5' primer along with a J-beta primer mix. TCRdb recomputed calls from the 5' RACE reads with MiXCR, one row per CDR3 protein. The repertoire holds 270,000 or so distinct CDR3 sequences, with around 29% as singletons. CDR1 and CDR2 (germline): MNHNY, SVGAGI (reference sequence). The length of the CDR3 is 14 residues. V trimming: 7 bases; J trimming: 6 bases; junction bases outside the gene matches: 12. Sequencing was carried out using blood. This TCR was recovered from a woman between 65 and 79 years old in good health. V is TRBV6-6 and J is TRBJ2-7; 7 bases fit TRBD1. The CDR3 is CASIGETGILEQYF. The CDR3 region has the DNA TGTGCCAGCATCGGAGAGACAGGGATACTCGAGCAGTACTTC.